Here is one T cell receptor beta chain with its context. Its cognate antigen is unknown. 60 Vbeta and 13 Jbeta primers were used in PCR. Some clones are missing from TCRdb's copy, which holds only in-frame ones; the method was immunoSEQ multiplex PCR. The sample shows 30,000 to 40,000 clones, roughly two thirds of them seen only once. V shed 3 bases, J shed 3 bases, and the junction held 10 bases outside the gene matches. The CDR3 covers 16 residues. Looked up from germline, CDR1 is LNHDA and CDR2 is SQIVND (reference sequence). This sample is drawn from a study of cytomegalovirus exposure and HLA in healthy donors. General study findings and limits: The authors excluded some V segments, including TRBV6-2 and TRBV6-3, as indistinguishable.

Sequenced: PBMCs. The chain uses TRBV19 and TRBJ2-7, with 8 bases matching TRBD1. The TCR comes from a man in his forties in good health and CMV-seropositive. This CDR3 reads CASSIKRQGPDYEQYF. CDR3 DNA: TGTGCCAGTAGTATTAAACGACAGGGGCCGGACTACGAGCAGTACTTC.